Following are 6 T cell receptor beta chains from one sample sequenced in a study of cytomegalovirus exposure and HLA in healthy donors listed by TCRdb under 2017. To prepare the library, the immunoSEQ multiplex PCR assay was applied. Sourced from immuneACCESS, this table was stored by TCRdb with only in-frame sequences that have V and J called. A share of the clones is absent; for the studies checked, an unresolved V gene accounts for under half, and the remainder has no known explanation. This sample has over 120,000 clones in its table, and over 80% of those were observed once. Less than 5.5% of the sample is taken by the ten largest. Input material: PBMCs. The origin of the receptors is a man between 18 and 35 years old in good health and CMV-seropositive.

The chain combines TRBV28 with TRBJ1-1, with 7 nucleotides matching TRBD1. V was clipped by 8 bases and J by 0 bases; unmatched bases: 12. The CDR3 covers 16 residues. Germline CDR1 and CDR2: MDHEN and SYDVKM. This CDR3 reads CASAFLRDSMNTEAFF. As DNA, the CDR3 is TGTGCCAGCGCCTTCCTCCGGGACAGCATGAACACTGAAGCTTTCTTT. Variable domain in full (rest from reference TRBV28 and TRBJ1-1): DVKVTQSSRYLVKRTGEKVFLECVQDMDHENMFWYRQDPGLGLRLIYFSYDVKMKEKGDIPEGYSVSREKKERFSLILESASTNQTSMYLCASAFLRDSMNTEAFFGQGTRLTVV.

This clone was detected a few times. The CDR3 region is CASSLSGGSGYTF. CDR3 sequence (DNA): TGTGCCAGCAGCTTGAGCGGGGGGTCTGGCTACACCTTC. The chain has TRBV5-4 and TRBJ1-2; the D gene is possibly TRBD1 (5 bases). The V end was cut by 1 base, the J end by 7 bases, with 11 bases between. The CDR3 length is 13 residues. From germline, CDR1 is SGHNT and CDR2 YYREEE (reference sequence).

This clone was recorded once. This chain connects TRBV6-5 to TRBJ2-3; the D gene is possibly TRBD1 (5 bases). Germline CDR1 MNHEY, CDR2 SVGAGI. The CDR3 length is 15 residues. The ends were cut back, 2 bases at V and 2 bases at J, with 11 bases in the middle. Written as DNA, the CDR3 is TGTGCCAGCAGTTACCGCAGGGATCCCACAGATACGCAGTATTTT. This translates into CASSYRRDPTDTQYF.

V and J are TRBV5-8 and TRBJ1-1; TRBD1 is a possible D gene (6 bases). The CDR3 contains 14 residues. Germline V gene sequence: CDR1 SGHTS, CDR2 YDEGEE. The V end lost 6 bases, the J end lost 0 bases, and 12 bases lay between the germline ends. The DNA of the CDR3 is TGTGCCAGCACCCCCGGGGACATGAACACTGAAGCTTTCTTT. This encodes CASTPGDMNTEAFF.

The CDR3 sequence: CASTNPTNTEAFF. The CDR3 DNA reads as TGTGCCAGCACAAATCCGACTAACACTGAAGCTTTCTTT. The chain employs TRBV28 and TRBJ1-1; D ambiguous. Per the germline V gene, CDR1 is MDHEN and CDR2 is SYDVKM. There are 13 residues in the CDR3. V lost 7 bases and J lost 2, with 11 bases in between. Supplemented by reference TRBV28 and TRBJ1-1, the full variable domain reads DVKVTQSSRYLVKRTGEKVFLECVQDMDHENMFWYRQDPGLGLRLIYFSYDVKMKEKGDIPEGYSVSREKKERFSLILESASTNQTSMYLCASTNPTNTEAFFGQGTRLTVV.

V usage is TRBV4-1 and J usage is TRBJ2-3; D remains unclear. Germline lookup yields CDR1 MGHRA and CDR2 YSYEKL. V was cut by 0 bases and J by 6 bases, with 4 bases left in between. This CDR3 has 12 amino acids. CDR3 amino acids: CASSQDGDTQYF. The CDR3 nucleotides read TGCGCCAGCAGCCAAGATGGCGATACGCAGTATTTT.